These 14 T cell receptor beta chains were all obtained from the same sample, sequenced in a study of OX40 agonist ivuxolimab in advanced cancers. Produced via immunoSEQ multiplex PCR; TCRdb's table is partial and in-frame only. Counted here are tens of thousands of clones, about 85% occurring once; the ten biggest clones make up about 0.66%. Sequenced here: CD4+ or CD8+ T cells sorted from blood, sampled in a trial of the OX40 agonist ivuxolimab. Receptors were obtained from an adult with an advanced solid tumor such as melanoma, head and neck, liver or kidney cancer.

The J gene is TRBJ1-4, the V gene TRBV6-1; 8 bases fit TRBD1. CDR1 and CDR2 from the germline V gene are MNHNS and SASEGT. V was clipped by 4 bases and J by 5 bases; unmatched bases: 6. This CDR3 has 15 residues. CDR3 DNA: TGTGCCAGCAGTGGGTCCGGGACAGGAAATGAAAAACTGTTTTTT. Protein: CASSGSGTGNEKLFF.

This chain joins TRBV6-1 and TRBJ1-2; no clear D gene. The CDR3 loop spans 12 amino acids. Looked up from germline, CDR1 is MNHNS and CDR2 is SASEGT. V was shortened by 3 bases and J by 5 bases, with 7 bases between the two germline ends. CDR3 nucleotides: TGTGCCAGCAGTGACTTATCGTATGGCTACACCTTC. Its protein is CASSDLSYGYTF.

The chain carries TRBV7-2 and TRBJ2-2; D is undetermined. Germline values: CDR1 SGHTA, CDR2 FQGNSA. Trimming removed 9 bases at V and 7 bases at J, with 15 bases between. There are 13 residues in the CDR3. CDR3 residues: CASTAVRGGELFF. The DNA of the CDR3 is TGTGCCAGTACGGCCGTTCGTGGCGGGGAGCTGTTTTTT.

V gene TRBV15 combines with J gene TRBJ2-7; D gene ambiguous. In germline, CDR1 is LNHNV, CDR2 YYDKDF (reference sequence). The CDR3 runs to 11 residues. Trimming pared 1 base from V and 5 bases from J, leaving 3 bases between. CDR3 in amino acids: CATSRVDEQYF. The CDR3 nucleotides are TGTGCCACCAGCAGAGTAGACGAGCAGTACTTC.

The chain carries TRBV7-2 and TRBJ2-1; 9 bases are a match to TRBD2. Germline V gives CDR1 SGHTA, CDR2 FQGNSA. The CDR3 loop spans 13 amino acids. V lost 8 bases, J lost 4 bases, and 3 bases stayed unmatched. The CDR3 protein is CASVAGVYNEQFF. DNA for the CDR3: TGTGCCAGCGTAGCGGGGGTTTACAATGAGCAGTTCTTC.

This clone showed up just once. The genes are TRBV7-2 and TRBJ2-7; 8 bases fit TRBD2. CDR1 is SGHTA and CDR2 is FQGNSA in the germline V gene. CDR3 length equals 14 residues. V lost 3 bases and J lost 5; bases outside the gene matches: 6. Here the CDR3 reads CASSLSTSAHEQYF. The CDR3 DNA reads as TGTGCCAGCAGCTTGTCGACTAGCGCCCACGAGCAGTACTTC.

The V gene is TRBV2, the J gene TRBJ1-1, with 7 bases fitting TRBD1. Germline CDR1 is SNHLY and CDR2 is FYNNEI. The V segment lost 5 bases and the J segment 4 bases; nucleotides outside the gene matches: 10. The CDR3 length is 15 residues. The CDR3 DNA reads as TGTGCCAGCAGTACCTTAAACAGGGGAGGCACTGAAGCTTTCTTT. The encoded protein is CASSTLNRGGTEAFF.

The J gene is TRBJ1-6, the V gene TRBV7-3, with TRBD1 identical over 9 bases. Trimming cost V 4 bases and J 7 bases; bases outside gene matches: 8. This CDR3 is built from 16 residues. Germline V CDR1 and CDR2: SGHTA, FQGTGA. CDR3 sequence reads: CASSYAGQGSNSPLHF. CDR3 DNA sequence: TGTGCCAGCAGCTACGCAGGACAGGGGTCCAATTCACCCCTCCACTTT.

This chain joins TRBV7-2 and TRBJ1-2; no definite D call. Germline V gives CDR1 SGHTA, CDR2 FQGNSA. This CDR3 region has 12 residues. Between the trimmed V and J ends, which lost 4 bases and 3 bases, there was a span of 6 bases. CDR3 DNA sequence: TGTGCCAGCAGCTCCGCTTACTATGGCTACACCTTC. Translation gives CASSSAYYGYTF.

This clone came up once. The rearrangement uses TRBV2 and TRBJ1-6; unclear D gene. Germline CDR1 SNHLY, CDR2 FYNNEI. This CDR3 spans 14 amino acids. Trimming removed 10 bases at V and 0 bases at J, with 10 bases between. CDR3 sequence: CATCLSSYNSPLHF. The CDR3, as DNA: TGTGCCACCTGCCTGAGCTCCTATAATTCACCCCTCCACTTT. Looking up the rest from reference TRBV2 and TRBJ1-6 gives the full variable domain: EPEVTQTPSHQVTQMGQEVILRCVPISNHLYFYWYRQILGQKVEFLVSFYNNEISEKSEIFDDQFSVERPDGSNFTLKIRSTKLEDSAMYFCATCLSSYNSPLHFGNGTRLTVT.

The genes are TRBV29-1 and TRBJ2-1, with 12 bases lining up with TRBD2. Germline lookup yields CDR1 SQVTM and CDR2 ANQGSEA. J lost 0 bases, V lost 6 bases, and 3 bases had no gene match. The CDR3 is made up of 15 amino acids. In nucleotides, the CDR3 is TGCAGCGTAACTAGCGGGGGGAGCTCCTACAATGAGCAGTTCTTC. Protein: CSVTSGGSSYNEQFF.

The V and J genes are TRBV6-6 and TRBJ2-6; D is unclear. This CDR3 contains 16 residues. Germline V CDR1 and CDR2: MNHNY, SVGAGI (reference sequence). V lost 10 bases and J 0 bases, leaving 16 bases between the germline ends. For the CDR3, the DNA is TGTGCCATCTCGGTACGCAGAAGCTCTGGGGCCAACGTCCTGACTTTC. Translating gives CAISVRRSSGANVLTF.

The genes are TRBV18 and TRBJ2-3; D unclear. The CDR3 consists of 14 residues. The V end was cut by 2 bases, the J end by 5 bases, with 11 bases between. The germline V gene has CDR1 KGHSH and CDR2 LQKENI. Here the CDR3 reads CASSPEAIRDTQYF. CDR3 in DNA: TGTGCCAGCTCACCAGAGGCAATACGAGATACGCAGTATTTT.

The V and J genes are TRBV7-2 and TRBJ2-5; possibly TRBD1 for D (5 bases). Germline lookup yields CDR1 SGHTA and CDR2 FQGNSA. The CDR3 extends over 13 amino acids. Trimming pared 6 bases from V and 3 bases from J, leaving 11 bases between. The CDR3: CASRQGVEETQYF. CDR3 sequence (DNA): TGTGCCAGCAGACAAGGGGTGGAAGAGACCCAGTACTTC.